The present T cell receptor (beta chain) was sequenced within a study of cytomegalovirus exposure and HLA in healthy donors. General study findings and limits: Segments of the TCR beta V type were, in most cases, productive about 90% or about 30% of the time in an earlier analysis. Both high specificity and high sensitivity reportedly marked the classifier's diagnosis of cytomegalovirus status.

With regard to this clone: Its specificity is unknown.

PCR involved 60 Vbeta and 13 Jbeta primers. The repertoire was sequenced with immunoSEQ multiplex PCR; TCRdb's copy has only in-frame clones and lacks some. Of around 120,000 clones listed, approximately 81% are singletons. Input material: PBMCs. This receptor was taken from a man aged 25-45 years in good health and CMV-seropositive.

CDR3 sequence: CASSSPQERRETEAFF. The CDR3 DNA reads as TGTGCCAGCAGTTCCCCCCAGGAAAGAAGAGAAACTGAAGCTTTCTTT. This rearrangement joins TRBV28 to TRBJ1-1, with D unclear. V lost 4 bases to trimming and J lost 5 bases, with 20 bases between them. The CDR3 length is 16 residues. Per the germline V gene, CDR1 is MDHEN and CDR2 is SYDVKM.